The 21 T cell receptor beta chains reported below all come from one sample, sequenced in a study of T cell repertoires in cytomegalovirus infection (dated by TCRdb to between 2018 and 2021). The treatment or condition label corresponds to: in vitro stimulation with specific CMV peptide epitopes to enrich CMV-specific T cells. Antigens for these TCRs are unknown. The instrument was an Illumina HiSeq 1500. The public reads were run again by TCRdb, first through fastp at Q25 and then through MiXCR, and only productive beta chains were kept. Each record represents a unique CDR3 protein, reported with the most common genes and DNA among its rows. In all, the sample holds approximately 910,000 distinct CDR3 sequences, and about a third of those were seen once. In total, the top ten clones hold roughly 12% of the sample. The source material was cultured CD8+ T cells from PBMCs, sampled from culture after CMV antigen stimulation. Every receptor here comes from a human donor in good health (CMV status not recorded). Some clones in this sample may be carry-over from other donors' samples.

A remark on this clonotype: The junction departs from germline at one end; a sequencing error may be responsible. This chain links TRBV7-9 with TRBJ1-4; 7 nucleotides align to TRBD1. This CDR3 comprises 14 residues. Germline CDR1 reads SEHNR; CDR2 reads FQNEAQ (reference sequence). The CDR3 coding sequence is TGTGCCAGCAGCCCCAGAGACAGGGTTGCAAAACCGTTTTTT. Protein sequence: CASSPRDRVAKPFF.

The chain carries TRBV14 and TRBJ2-5, with unresolved D. CDR1 SGHDN and CDR2 FVKESK come from the germline V gene. V was trimmed by 1 base and J by 2 bases, leaving 8 bases between them. The CDR3 has 14 amino acids. CDR3 sequence reads: CASSQAEAQETQYF. Written as DNA, the CDR3 is TGTGCCAGCAGCCAAGCAGAAGCACAAGAGACCCAGTACTTC.

J is TRBJ1-1 and V is TRBV12-3 or TRBV12-4, with D hard to call. V was pared by 4 bases and J by 1 base, with 10 bases between. This CDR3 spans 14 amino acids. CDR3 in amino acids: CASSSDAKNTEAFF. CDR3 DNA sequence: TGTGCCAGCAGTTCGGACGCCAAGAACACTGAAGCTTTCTTT.

This chain joins TRBV6-6 and TRBJ1-5; 9 positions agree with TRBD1. Trimming cost V 6 bases and J 4 bases; bases outside gene matches: 7. CDR3 length equals 15 residues. Germline CDR1 and CDR2: MNHNY and SVGAGI (reference sequence). The CDR3 protein is CASRDGTGRNQPQHF. As DNA, the CDR3 is TGTGCCAGCAGGGATGGGACAGGGAGGAATCAGCCCCAGCATTTT.

This clonotype occurred a few times. The chain has TRBV2 and TRBJ2-1, with D possibly matching TRBD2 (5 bases). Germline V gives CDR1 SNHLY, CDR2 FYNNEI. Trimming removed 4 bases from V and 3 bases from J, with 7 bases in between. The CDR3 totals 13 residues. The CDR3 region has the DNA TGTGCCAGCAGTGCCGGGGACTACAATGAGCAGTTCTTC. Amino acid sequence: CASSAGDYNEQFF.

This clonotype was seen at least ten times. The chain uses TRBV6-1 and TRBJ1-1; 9 nucleotides align to TRBD1. V shed 2 bases and J 4 bases; nucleotides not matched to a gene: 11. In germline, CDR1 is MNHNS, CDR2 SASEGT. This CDR3 contains 17 residues. CDR3 loop: CASSESWWDRESTEAFF. The CDR3 DNA sequence: TGTGCCAGCAGTGAATCATGGTGGGACAGGGAGAGCACTGAAGCTTTCTTT.

This clonotype has at least ten counts. The V gene is TRBV7-9, the J gene TRBJ2-1; D remains ambiguous. The CDR3 runs 12 residues. The V end was cut by 5 bases, the J end by 8 bases, with 10 bases between. Germline assignment: CDR1 SEHNR and CDR2 FQNEAQ (reference sequence). In nucleotides, the CDR3 is TGTGCCAGCAGCCCCTCGTTTTATGAGCAGTTCTTC. It is translated as CASSPSFYEQFF.

The chain recombines TRBV3-1 with TRBJ1-1; possible D gene TRBD1, 6 bases. Germline loops: CDR1 LGHDT, CDR2 YNNKEL (reference sequence). The V gene lost 6 bases and the J gene lost 1 base, with 15 bases spanning the gap. The CDR3 is made up of 15 amino acids. This chain's CDR3 is CASRRTGLGNTEAFF. CDR3 nucleotides: TGTGCCAGCAGGCGAACAGGGTTGGGGAACACTGAAGCTTTCTTT.

The J gene is TRBJ2-5, the V gene TRBV7-9, with D perhaps TRBD2 (5 bases). V dropped 1 base and J dropped 1 base, with 10 bases sitting between them. Germline CDR1 is SEHNR and CDR2 is FQNEAQ (reference sequence). The length of the CDR3 is 15 residues. This CDR3 is CASSLGVGVQETQYF. CDR3 in DNA: TGTGCCAGCAGCTTAGGTGTGGGAGTCCAAGAGACCCAGTACTTC. Looking up the rest from reference TRBV7-9 and TRBJ2-5 gives the full variable domain: DTGVSQNPRHKITKRGQNVTFRCDPISEHNRLYWYRQTLGQGPEFLTYFQNEAQLEKSRLLSDRFSAERPKGSFSTLEIQRTEQGDSAMYLCASSLGVGVQETQYFGPGTRLLVL.

The V call is TRBV27, the J call TRBJ1-4; D remains ambiguous. Deletions cut 3 bases from V and 3 bases from J, with 14 bases between. The CDR3 sequence is 16 residues long. Germline CDR1 is MNHEY and CDR2 is SMNVEV (reference sequence). CDR3 sequence reads: CASSLAPCSSNEKLFF. CDR3 coding DNA: TGTGCCAGCAGTTTGGCACCGTGCAGTTCTAATGAAAAACTGTTTTTT. Filled out from reference TRBV27 and TRBJ1-4, the complete variable domain reads EAQVTQNPRYLITVTGKKLTVTCSQNMNHEYMSWYRQDPGLGLRQIYYSMNVEVTDKGDVPEGYKVSRKEKRNFPLILESPSPNQTSLYFCASSLAPCSSNEKLFFGSGTQLSVL.

Here the CDR3 reads CASRLLGGSNEQFF. The CDR3 coding sequence is TGTGCCAGCAGGCTATTGGGGGGAAGCAATGAGCAGTTCTTC. This chain connects TRBV6-1 to TRBJ2-1, with D perhaps matching TRBD2 (6 bases). Trimming removed 6 bases from V and 6 bases from J, with 15 bases in between. This CDR3 has 14 amino acids. Germline lookup yields CDR1 MNHNS and CDR2 SASEGT.

This chain links TRBV27 with TRBJ1-3; D call uncertain. The CDR3 runs to 14 residues. The germline gives CDR1 MNHEY, CDR2 SMNVEV (reference sequence). The V end lost 5 bases, the J end lost 2 bases, and 10 bases lay between the germline ends. The CDR3 bases are TGTGCCAGCAGTCCCCGCGGGGCTGGAAACACCATATATTTT. It specifies CASSPRGAGNTIYF.

The rearrangement uses TRBV28 and TRBJ1-6; 11 bases are a match to TRBD1. The V gene end was trimmed by 6 bases and the J gene end by 9 bases; junction bases not matched to a gene: 22. This CDR3 comprises 20 residues. Germline V gives CDR1 MDHEN, CDR2 SYDVKM. CDR3 amino acids: CASSLQLGTGGGFLRSPLHF. The CDR3, as DNA: TGTGCCAGCAGCCTTCAACTTGGGACAGGGGGTGGTTTTTTACGTTCACCCCTCCACTTT.

The genes are TRBV5-1 and TRBJ1-1; D ambiguous. This CDR3 region has 12 residues. Per germline, CDR1 SGHRS and CDR2 YFSETQ. Trimming removed 0 bases from V and 8 bases from J, with 8 bases in between. CDR3 nucleotide sequence: TGCGCCAGCAGCTTGGAGGTCGGGGAAGCTTTCTTT. Residues: CASSLEVGEAFF.

This clonotype was detected only a few times. One end of the junction fails to match germline, which may point to a read error. V is TRBV7-7 and J is TRBJ2-2; 9 bases align to TRBD2. Looked up from germline, CDR1 is SSHAT and CDR2 is FNYEAQ (reference sequence). CDR3 size: 15 residues. In nucleotides, the CDR3 is TGTGCTAGCAGCAGTCCTAGCGGGGTGGCCGGGGAGCTGTTTTTT. Protein: CASSSPSGVAGELFF.

This chain joins TRBV2 and TRBJ2-5; the D gene is possibly TRBD1 (5 bases). Germline V lookup: CDR1 SNHLY, CDR2 FYNNEI. Trimming removed 4 bases at V and 1 base at J, with 10 bases between. The length of the CDR3 is 14 residues. DNA for the CDR3: TGTGCCAGCAGTGTTCCGGACATCCAAGAGACCCAGTACTTC. This sequence encodes CASSVPDIQETQYF.

This chain connects TRBV6-2 or TRBV6-3 to TRBJ2-7; D gene ambiguous. Germline V gene sequence: CDR1 MNHEY, CDR2 SVGEGT. Trimming took off 2 bases at V and 3 bases at J, with 11 bases between the two ends. This CDR3 has 14 residues. The CDR3 DNA reads TGTGCCAGCAGTTACGGTGACACCTACTACGAGCAGTACTTC. Its translation: CASSYGDTYYEQYF.

This clonotype has only a few counts. CDR3 coding DNA: TGTGCCAGCAGCCTCGCCAAGATCTTTAACTATGGCTACACCTTC. Translation gives CASSLAKIFNYGYTF. The chain links TRBV7-9 to TRBJ1-2, with D uncertain. CDR1 and CDR2 (germline): SEHNR, FQNEAQ (reference sequence). The CDR3 spans 15 residues. Deletions cut 5 bases from V and 1 base from J, with 14 bases between.

The chain uses TRBV27 and TRBJ1-1; weak D call: TRBD1 (6 bases). The CDR3 spans 14 residues. Germline V CDR1 and CDR2: MNHEY, SMNVEV (reference sequence). Trimming removed 1 base from V and 3 bases from J, with 9 bases in between. CDR3 region: CASSLYRAYTEAFF. As DNA, the CDR3 is TGTGCCAGCAGTTTATACAGGGCGTACACTGAAGCTTTCTTT.

The chain couples TRBV11-2 to TRBJ2-3; D is perhaps TRBD2 (6 bases). V was clipped by 5 bases and J by 2 bases, with 11 bases between them. CDR1 is SGHAT, CDR2 FQNNGV, per germline. This CDR3 has 14 amino acids. The CDR3 coding sequence is TGTGCCAGCAGCCGATCACTAGCCACAGATACGCAGTATTTT. It yields the protein CASSRSLATDTQYF.

This clonotype was counted between two and nine times. The chain is built from TRBV19 and TRBJ2-4; 8 nucleotides agree with TRBD2. The J segment lost 12 bases and the V segment lost 6 bases, leaving 7 bases of the junction unmatched. The CDR3 extends over 12 amino acids. The germline CDR1 and CDR2 sequences are LNHDA and SQIVND (reference sequence). In DNA, the CDR3 is TGTGCCAGTAGCCCAACGGGACTAGATCAGTACTTC. It specifies CASSPTGLDQYF.